This T cell receptor beta chain was identified during a study of blood T cell repertoires in COVID-19. Across the whole study: From the United States, Italy and Spain came samples of acute and convalescent COVID-19.

The V segment lost 6 bases and the J segment 4 bases; nucleotides outside the gene matches: 13. CDR1 and CDR2 (germline): SQVTM, ANQGSEA. The CDR3 contains 15 residues. Sequencing was performed with immunoSEQ multiplex PCR; in TCRdb, only in-frame clones are kept and a portion is missing. The data hold about 290,000 clones, with around four fifths observed a single time. The sample was peripheral blood. The chain carries TRBV29-1 and TRBJ1-1, with 8 bases aligning to TRBD1. The clonotype was recovered from a woman aged 50 to 60 with active or convalescent COVID-19. CDR3 nucleotides: TGCAGCGTGGGGGGGACAGGACAGAGGGCCACTGAAGCTTTCTTT. Its translation: CSVGGTGQRATEAFF.